This section outlines one TCR beta chain sequence together with its context. Its antigen remains unidentified. The PCR employed 60 Vbeta primers together with 13 Jbeta primers. TCRdb keeps only in-frame clones here, not all; method: immunoSEQ multiplex PCR. In the table there are approximately 170,000 clones, 70% to 80% of which are singletons. This entry belongs to a study of cytomegalovirus exposure and HLA in healthy donors. General observations from the study: Later work found most CMV-associated TCR beta chains apparently HLA-restricted. Usually a TCR sequence was rare, but some public TCRs were found in many donors. According to a later analysis, donors in an Asian-associated ancestry cluster reportedly had fewer N-insertions than the roughly 640-donor mean. V- and J-gene trimming in TCR beta was tied to a missense DCLRE1C variant by an analysis performed later.

Between the trimmed V and J ends, which lost 2 bases and 8 bases, there was a span of 10 bases. The CDR3 loop spans 13 amino acids. Germline V gene data show CDR1 as SGHTA and CDR2 as FQGNSA. The sequence derives from a man in his forties in good health and CMV-seronegative. The rearrangement links TRBV7-2 to TRBJ2-1; D is perhaps TRBD1 (6 bases). The sequencing input was PBMCs. DNA for the CDR3: TGTGCCAGCAGCTTACAGGGGATCGATGAGCAGTTCTTC. It is translated as CASSLQGIDEQFF. The whole variable domain, remainder taken from reference TRBV7-2 and TRBJ2-1, is GAGVSQSPSNKVTEKGKDVELRCDPISGHTALYWYRQSLGQGLEFLIYFQGNSAPDKSGLPSDRFSAERTGGSVSTLTIQRTQQEDSAVYLCASSLQGIDEQFFGPGTRLTVL.